Listed below are T cell receptor beta chains from one sample, sequenced in a study of T cells and Merkel cell carcinoma outcomes. Assay: immunoSEQ multiplex PCR; the TCRdb copy retains only in-frame clones and omits some. The sample contains about 19,000 clones, about 80% of which appear only once. The sequencing input was tumor tissue from Merkel cell carcinoma. The receptors originated from a human donor with Merkel cell carcinoma. CDR3s include the opening cysteine and the closing phenylalanine or tryptophan. The order of the fields is clone size, V gene, J gene, D gene, CDR3 DNA, CDR3 protein. D genes are given only for firm matches. Only some rows state a clone size, as once, few, many or a class for expanded clones.

clone size: NA; V gene: TRBV4-2; J gene: TRBJ2-7; D gene: NA; CDR3 DNA: TGTGCCAGCAGCCAAGAACAGAACTACGAGCAGTACTTC; CDR3 protein: CASSQEQNYEQYF
clone size: NA; V gene: TRBV5-1; J gene: TRBJ1-1; D gene: NA; CDR3 DNA: TGCGCCAGCAGCCCTCATCCTCGGCGGGCTTTCTTT; CDR3 protein: CASSPHPRRAFF
clone size: NA; V gene: TRBV27; J gene: TRBJ2-7; D gene: NA; CDR3 DNA: TGTGCCAGCAGTTTGGACACTACGAGCGGGCAGTATTTC; CDR3 protein: CASSLDTTSGQYF
clone size: NA; V gene: TRBV6-1; J gene: TRBJ1-2; D gene: NA; CDR3 DNA: TGTGCCAGTAGCCCTGGACGGCTTAACTATGGCTACACCTTC; CDR3 protein: CASSPGRLNYGYTF
clone size: NA; V gene: TRBV7-9; J gene: TRBJ2-7; D gene: TRBD1; CDR3 DNA: TGTGCCAGCAGCTTTGGGGTGACAGGGATTTACGAGCAGTACTTC; CDR3 protein: CASSFGVTGIYEQYF
clone size: few; V gene: TRBV11-3; J gene: TRBJ2-1; D gene: NA; CDR3 DNA: TGTGCCAGCAGCACTCCCCTAGGGAGTGAGCAGTTCTTC; CDR3 protein: CASSTPLGSEQFF
clone size: NA; V gene: TRBV27; J gene: TRBJ2-1; D gene: NA; CDR3 DNA: TGTGCCAGCAGTATCGCGGGAGAGCAGTTCTTC; CDR3 protein: CASSIAGEQFF
clone size: NA; V gene: TRBV6-5; J gene: TRBJ1-6; D gene: NA; CDR3 DNA: TGTGCCAGCAGTTACTCGCCAAGCTCCTATAATTCACCCCTCCACTTT; CDR3 protein: CASSYSPSSYNSPLHF
clone size: NA; V gene: TRBV6-5; J gene: TRBJ1-1; D gene: TRBD1; CDR3 DNA: TGTGCCAGCAATTGGAGGGACAGGAAGAACACTGAAGCTTTCTTT; CDR3 protein: CASNWRDRKNTEAFF
clone size: NA; V gene: TRBV19; J gene: TRBJ1-2; D gene: NA; CDR3 DNA: TGTGCCAGTAGTATAGCCCACAGTCTAGGGGCCTATGGCTACACCTTC; CDR3 protein: CASSIAHSLGAYGYTF
clone size: NA; V gene: TRBV9; J gene: TRBJ2-1; D gene: NA; CDR3 DNA: TGTGCCAGCAGCTCGCGAGGGGGGAGCGGAGAATACAATGAGCAGTTCTTC; CDR3 protein: CASSSRGGSGEYNEQFF
clone size: NA; V gene: TRBV30; J gene: TRBJ2-3; D gene: NA; CDR3 DNA: TGTGCCTGGAGGAGTGCAGATACGCAGTATTTT; CDR3 protein: CAWRSADTQYF
clone size: NA; V gene: TRBV11-2; J gene: TRBJ1-1; D gene: NA; CDR3 DNA: TGTGCCAGCAGTCGACCGGACAGACTGAACACTGAAGCTTTCTTT; CDR3 protein: CASSRPDRLNTEAFF
clone size: NA; V gene: TRBV5-4; J gene: TRBJ2-7; D gene: TRBD1; CDR3 DNA: TGTGCCAGCAGCTTGGTGGGGACAGGGGCCGAGCAGTACTTC; CDR3 protein: CASSLVGTGAEQYF
clone size: once; V gene: TRBV6-1; J gene: TRBJ2-7; D gene: NA; CDR3 DNA: TGTGCCAGCAGTGGGGGTGGTAAGACCTACGAGCAGTACTTC; CDR3 protein: CASSGGGKTYEQYF
clone size: few; V gene: TRBV30; J gene: TRBJ2-7; D gene: NA; CDR3 DNA: TGTGCCTGGAGTCCCGTCGGGGCCTACGAGCAGTACTTC; CDR3 protein: CAWSPVGAYEQYF
clone size: medium-sized; V gene: TRBV11-2; J gene: TRBJ2-1; D gene: TRBD1; CDR3 DNA: TGTGCCAGCAGCTTGGGACAGGGACTTGAGCAGTTCTTC; CDR3 protein: CASSLGQGLEQFF
clone size: NA; V gene: TRBV11-2; J gene: TRBJ2-1; D gene: NA; CDR3 DNA: TGTGCCAGCAGCTTAGGGGCCGGACAGCAGTTCTTC; CDR3 protein: CASSLGAGQQFF
clone size: NA; V gene: TRBV10-3; J gene: TRBJ2-1; D gene: TRBD2; CDR3 DNA: TGTGCCATCAGTGACCCAGGACTAGCCTACTACAATGAGCAGTTCTTC; CDR3 protein: CAISDPGLAYYNEQFF
clone size: NA; V gene: TRBV10-3; J gene: TRBJ1-1; D gene: TRBD1; CDR3 DNA: TGTGCCATAAGACAGGGCGGCACTGAAGCTTTCTTT; CDR3 protein: CAIRQGGTEAFF
clone size: NA; V gene: TRBV30; J gene: TRBJ2-7; D gene: NA; CDR3 DNA: TGTGCCTGGAGTGTACTTCAGGGCTTGGAGCAGTACTTC; CDR3 protein: CAWSVLQGLEQYF
clone size: NA; V gene: TRBV7-2; J gene: TRBJ1-2; D gene: TRBD1; CDR3 DNA: TGTGCCAGCAGCGGATGGGACAGGGTGCGGGACTATAGCTACACCTTC; CDR3 protein: CASSGWDRVRDYSYTF
clone size: NA; V gene: TRBV6-6; J gene: TRBJ2-7; D gene: NA; CDR3 DNA: TGTGCCAGCAGGCTCCCTTCTAGGGCTGAGCAGTACTTC; CDR3 protein: CASRLPSRAEQYF
clone size: NA; V gene: TRBV5-4; J gene: TRBJ2-3; D gene: TRBD2; CDR3 DNA: TGTGCCAGCAGCTTGGCCTGGCGGGAGCCGAACACAGATACGCAGTATTTT; CDR3 protein: CASSLAWREPNTDTQYF
clone size: NA; V gene: TRBV19; J gene: TRBJ2-1; D gene: TRBD2; CDR3 DNA: TGTGCCAGTAGGGCGGGACTAGCGGTCTGGGAGCAGTTCTTC; CDR3 protein: CASRAGLAVWEQFF
clone size: NA; V gene: TRBV14; J gene: TRBJ1-6; D gene: NA; CDR3 DNA: TGTGCCAGCAGCCAAGCCCTCGGACAGATTTTCAATTCACCCCTCCACTTT; CDR3 protein: CASSQALGQIFNSPLHF
clone size: NA; V gene: TRBV2; J gene: TRBJ1-2; D gene: TRBD1; CDR3 DNA: TGTGCCAGCCGACAGGGGTTAGCTGGCTACACCTTC; CDR3 protein: CASRQGLAGYTF
clone size: NA; V gene: TRBV18; J gene: TRBJ1-6; D gene: NA; CDR3 DNA: TGTGCCAGCTCACCTCAGGGGTTTAATAATTCACCCCTCCACTTT; CDR3 protein: CASSPQGFNNSPLHF
clone size: NA; V gene: TRBV6-5; J gene: TRBJ2-7; D gene: TRBD1; CDR3 DNA: TGTGCCAGCAGTTTAAGACAGGGCTTGTACGAGCAGTACTTC; CDR3 protein: CASSLRQGLYEQYF
clone size: NA; V gene: TRBV5-5; J gene: TRBJ1-1; D gene: NA; CDR3 DNA: TGTGCCAGCAGCTTGGGAGGTGGGTCCTTGAAAGCTTTCTTT; CDR3 protein: CASSLGGGSLKAFF
clone size: NA; V gene: TRBV5-5; J gene: TRBJ1-3; D gene: NA; CDR3 DNA: TGTGCCAGCAGCTGGCTGGGAGGCAGTTCTGGAAACACCATATATTTT; CDR3 protein: CASSWLGGSSGNTIYF
clone size: NA; V gene: TRBV9; J gene: TRBJ2-1; D gene: NA; CDR3 DNA: TGTGCCAGCAGCGTAGAGGGGCGGACGACCTACAATGAGCAGTTCTTC; CDR3 protein: CASSVEGRTTYNEQFF
clone size: NA; V gene: TRBV7-9; J gene: TRBJ2-2; D gene: NA; CDR3 DNA: TGTGCCAGCAGCTTATGGGCCGGAGGCTACTCGAACACCGGGGAGCTGTTTTTT; CDR3 protein: CASSLWAGGYSNTGELFF
clone size: NA; V gene: TRBV6-5; J gene: TRBJ1-1; D gene: TRBD1; CDR3 DNA: TGTGTCAGCCACAGGGGCACTGAAGCTTTCTTT; CDR3 protein: CVSHRGTEAFF
clone size: NA; V gene: TRBV11-2; J gene: TRBJ1-4; D gene: NA; CDR3 DNA: TGTGCCAGCAGCCCCGACAGATCAACTAATGAAAAACTGTTTTTT; CDR3 protein: CASSPDRSTNEKLFF
clone size: NA; V gene: TRBV7-7; J gene: TRBJ2-1; D gene: TRBD2; CDR3 DNA: TGTGCTAGCAGCTTAGGACTAGGGGCCGAGGAGCAGTTCTTC; CDR3 protein: CASSLGLGAEEQFF
clone size: NA; V gene: TRBV6-1; J gene: TRBJ1-2; D gene: NA; CDR3 DNA: TGTGCCAGCAACATGGACAGAGGAAATGGCTACACCTTC; CDR3 protein: CASNMDRGNGYTF
clone size: NA; V gene: TRBV4-2; J gene: TRBJ2-3; D gene: NA; CDR3 DNA: TGTGCCAGCAGCCAAGAGGACGGATATCGAGATACGCAGTATTTT; CDR3 protein: CASSQEDGYRDTQYF
clone size: few; V gene: TRBV5-8; J gene: TRBJ2-7; D gene: NA; CDR3 DNA: TGTGCCAGCAGCTTACGGTACGAGCAGTACTTC; CDR3 protein: CASSLRYEQYF
clone size: NA; V gene: TRBV10-3; J gene: TRBJ2-3; D gene: NA; CDR3 DNA: TGTGCCATCAGTGCCTCAGATACGCAGTATTTT; CDR3 protein: CAISASDTQYF